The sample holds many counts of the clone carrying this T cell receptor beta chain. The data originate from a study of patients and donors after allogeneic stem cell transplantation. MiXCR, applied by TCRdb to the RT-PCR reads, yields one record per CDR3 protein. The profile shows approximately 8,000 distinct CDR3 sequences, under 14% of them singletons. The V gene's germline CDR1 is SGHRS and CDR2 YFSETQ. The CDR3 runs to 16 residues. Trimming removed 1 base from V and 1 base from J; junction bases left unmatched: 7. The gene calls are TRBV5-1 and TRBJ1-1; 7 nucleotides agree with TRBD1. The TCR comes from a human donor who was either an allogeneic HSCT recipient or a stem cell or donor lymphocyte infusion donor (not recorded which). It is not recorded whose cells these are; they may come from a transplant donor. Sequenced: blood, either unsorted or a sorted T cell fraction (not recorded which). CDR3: CASSLSSGTENTEAFF. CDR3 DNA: TGCGCCAGCAGCTTGAGTTCCGGGACAGAGAACACTGAAGCTTTCTTT.